Listed here are 28 T cell receptor beta chains from one sample, sequenced in a study of cytomegalovirus exposure and HLA in healthy donors. 60 Vbeta and 13 Jbeta primers were used in PCR. Generated by immunoSEQ multiplex PCR, the TCRdb table keeps only in-frame clones and is missing some. The sample lists 50,000 or so clones; roughly 76% were seen once. Sequenced input: PBMCs. Receptors were obtained from a woman aged 40-49 years in good health and CMV-seropositive.

This clone was seen more than once but under ten times. This chain links TRBV7-9 with TRBJ2-3; TRBD1 matches at 10 bases. The CDR3 runs to 17 residues. The ends lost 1 base at V and 4 bases at J; junction bases unmatched: 8. Germline V CDR1 and CDR2: SEHNR, FQNEAQ (reference sequence). The CDR3 DNA is TGTGCCAGCAGCTTAGTAACGGGACAGGGGAATGCAGATACGCAGTATTTT. It translates to CASSLVTGQGNADTQYF.

The V and J genes are TRBV7-7 and TRBJ2-1, with 11 bases fitting TRBD2. Germline-derived CDR1 and CDR2 are SSHAT and FNYEAQ (reference sequence). Trimming took 5 bases from V and 8 from J; bases not matched to a gene: 5. The length of the CDR3 is 14 residues. As DNA, the CDR3 is TGTGCCAGCAGCATTAGCGGGGGGGCCGATGAGCAGTTCTTC. The encoded protein is CASSISGGADEQFF.

V and J are TRBV7-7 and TRBJ2-5; TRBD2 matches at 12 bases. Germline V gene data show CDR1 as SSHAT and CDR2 as FNYEAQ (reference sequence). CDR3 length: 17 amino acids. The J segment lost 3 bases and the V segment lost 1 base, leaving 6 bases of the junction unmatched. The CDR3: CASSLGFLAGGEETQYF. DNA of the CDR3: TGTGCCAGCAGCTTAGGCTTCCTAGCGGGGGGGGAAGAGACCCAGTACTTC.

In this sample, this clone turned up a few times. This chain connects TRBV28 to TRBJ2-7; no definite D call. The germline CDR1 and CDR2 sequences are MDHEN and SYDVKM. The CDR3 sequence is 13 residues long. V gave up 6 bases and J gave up 4 bases, with 13 bases separating them. The CDR3 loop is CASSPLVKYEQYF. In nucleotides, the CDR3 is TGTGCCAGCAGCCCCCTAGTTAAATACGAGCAGTACTTC.

The chain recombines TRBV13 with TRBJ1-2; TRBD1 matches at 8 bases. With 8 bases clipped from V and 2 bases from J, the junction kept 10 bases outside the gene matches. This CDR3 has 15 amino acids. Germline lookup yields CDR1 PRHDT and CDR2 FYEKMQ (reference sequence). CDR3 in DNA: TGTGCCAGCGCAGCCTATGGACAGGGAAACTATGGCTACACCTTC. This translates into CASAAYGQGNYGYTF.

This rearrangement joins TRBV11-2 to TRBJ1-1, with 9 bases that match TRBD1. The length of the CDR3 is 15 residues. Looked up from germline, CDR1 is SGHAT and CDR2 is FQNNGV. The junction had 7 bases not matched to a gene; V was cut back by 3 bases and J by 5 bases. CDR3 sequence: CASSLWGQGGTEAFF. For the CDR3, the DNA is TGTGCCAGCAGCTTGTGGGGACAGGGAGGAACTGAAGCTTTCTTT.

On this clone itself: Other DNA sequences in the sample encode the same CDR3. The J gene is TRBJ1-2, the V gene TRBV5-1; 7 bases are shared with TRBD1. The V and J ends lost 0 bases and 8 bases, in that order; junction bases with no gene match: 7. Germline V gene lookup returns CDR1 SGHRS and CDR2 YFSETQ. The CDR3 totals 14 residues. As DNA, the CDR3 is TGCGCCAGCAGCTTGGGACAGGGTTTAGGCGGCTACACCTTC. It encodes CASSLGQGLGGYTF.

This clone was observed a handful of times. V and J are TRBV7-6 and TRBJ2-3; unclear D gene. CDR1 and CDR2 from the germline V gene are SGHVS and FNYEAQ. The CDR3 totals 13 residues. With 1 base removed from V and 6 bases from J, the gap between germline ends came to 8 bases. The CDR3: CASSLETTDTQYF. The CDR3 nucleotides read TGTGCCAGCAGCTTAGAGACAACCGATACGCAGTATTTT.

The chain combines TRBV7-8 with TRBJ2-7; 7 positions match TRBD2. Trimming at V came to 9 bases and at J to 0 bases, leaving 8 bases not matched to a gene. CDR3 size: 14 residues. Germline values: CDR1 SGHVS, CDR2 FQNEAQ. The CDR3 reads CASRGVTSSYEQYF. DNA for the CDR3: TGTGCCAGTCGGGGGGTAACAAGCTCCTACGAGCAGTACTTC.

The chain has TRBV28 and TRBJ1-5; 8 bases fit TRBD1. The V and J ends lost 5 bases and 7 bases, in that order; junction bases with no gene match: 4. The CDR3 spans 13 residues. The V gene's germline CDR1 is MDHEN and CDR2 SYDVKM. CDR3 sequence reads: CASSLRGLQPQHF. DNA for the CDR3: TGTGCCAGCAGTCTCAGGGGGCTGCAGCCCCAGCATTTT.

This clone was detected a few times. The rearrangement links TRBV6-1 to TRBJ2-7; TRBD2 aligns across 12 bases. CDR1 is MNHNS, CDR2 SASEGT, per germline. After removal of 8 bases from V and 4 bases from J, the junction contained 3 bases not matched to a gene. There are 13 residues in the CDR3. The CDR3 protein is CASRTSGVYEQYF. The CDR3 region has the DNA TGTGCCAGCCGGACTAGCGGGGTATACGAGCAGTACTTC.

DNA for the CDR3: TGCGCCACCCGGGCGGGACTAGCAAGCCGTGAGCAGTTCTTC. It translates to CATRAGLASREQFF. V and J are TRBV10-1 and TRBJ2-1; 9 bases are a match to TRBD2. CDR3 length: 14 amino acids. CDR1 and CDR2 (germline): WNHNN, SYGVQD (reference sequence). Trimming removed 10 bases from V and 9 bases from J; junction bases left unmatched: 13.

The chain is built from TRBV19 and TRBJ1-1; no firm D call. Trimming shortened V by 2 bases and J by 4 bases, and 8 bases separated the two germline ends. Germline V gives CDR1 LNHDA, CDR2 SQIVND (reference sequence). The CDR3 consists of 13 residues. CDR3: CASSILRGTEAFF. The CDR3 nucleotides are TGTGCCAGTAGTATACTCCGCGGCACTGAAGCTTTCTTT.

Here the CDR3 reads CASSQRRGMGTEAFF. The CDR3 DNA follows: TGTGCCAGCAGCCAACGTAGAGGGATGGGCACTGAAGCTTTCTTT. The chain links TRBV27 to TRBJ1-1; D not resolved. The length of the CDR3 is 15 residues. Per germline, CDR1 MNHEY and CDR2 SMNVEV (reference sequence). V lost 6 bases, J lost 4 bases, and 18 bases lay in between.

This chain links TRBV30 with TRBJ2-7; 9 bases align to TRBD1. Germline CDR1 reads GTSNPN; CDR2 reads SVGIG (reference sequence). The CDR3 runs 14 residues. The ends lost 1 base at V and 5 bases at J; junction bases unmatched: 6. CDR3 bases: TGTGCCTGGAGTGCCCGGGACAGGGTCAACGAGCAGTACTTC. This translates into CAWSARDRVNEQYF.

The V and J genes are TRBV30 and TRBJ1-5, with TRBD1 matching over 7 bases. Germline CDR1 reads GTSNPN; CDR2 reads SVGIG (reference sequence). This CDR3 has 15 residues. The J segment lost 3 bases and the V segment lost 1 base, leaving 6 bases of the junction unmatched. The CDR3 bases are TGTGCCTGGAGTGAATGGACAGGTAACAATCAGCCCCAGCATTTT. This codes for CAWSEWTGNNQPQHF.

The rearrangement uses TRBV5-4 and TRBJ2-3; 16 bases align to TRBD2. The CDR3 has 19 amino acids. In germline, CDR1 is SGHNT, CDR2 YYREEE (reference sequence). Losses at the gene ends were 0 bases for V and 14 bases for J; bases not matched to a gene: 18. In DNA form, the CDR3 reads TGTGCCAGCAGCTTGGGCGTCCCGGGACTAGCGGGGGGGCGTACTGTTCCGTATTTT. It specifies CASSLGVPGLAGGRTVPYF.

This rearrangement joins TRBV2 to TRBJ1-4; 10 bases are a match to TRBD1. V was pared by 6 bases and J by 8 bases, with 18 bases of the junction left unmatched. The CDR3 consists of 18 residues. Germline V CDR1 and CDR2: SNHLY, FYNNEI. The CDR3 protein is CASSSLTGGVGMGEKLFF. The CDR3 DNA is TGTGCCAGCAGCTCCCTGACAGGGGGCGTGGGTATGGGGGAAAAACTGTTTTTT. Based on the CDR3 plus reference TRBV2 and TRBJ1-4, the full variable domain is EPEVTQTPSHQVTQMGQEVILRCVPISNHLYFYWYRQILGQKVEFLVSFYNNEISEKSEIFDDQFSVERPDGSNFTLKIRSTKLEDSAMYFCASSSLTGGVGMGEKLFFGSGTQLSVL.

This clone has a handful of counts. A junction boundary mismatches the germline segment, possibly from a read error. The chain is built from TRBV5-4 and TRBJ1-3; no definite D call. Germline CDR1 reads SGHNT; CDR2 reads YYREEE (reference sequence). This CDR3 spans 13 amino acids. The CDR3 loop is CASSLDPVGGREF. The DNA of the CDR3 is TGTGCCAGCAGCTTGGACCCGGTGGGTGGCCGGGAATTT.

The chain couples TRBV7-2 to TRBJ1-5; D is unresolved. Germline V gene lookup returns CDR1 SGHTA and CDR2 FQGNSA. V gave up 2 bases and J gave up 4 bases, with 12 bases separating them. The CDR3 length is 15 residues. CDR3 region: CASSLRSGENQPQHF. The CDR3 nucleotides are TGTGCCAGCAGCTTACGGTCCGGGGAAAATCAGCCCCAGCATTTT.

This chain links TRBV1 with TRBJ2-7; the table's D call TRBD1 went unverified against the DNA. TRBV1 is designated a pseudogene. This CDR3 comprises 15 residues. CDR3 region: CTSRPLPGQGGEQYF. CDR3 in DNA: TGCACCAGCAGACCTCTCCCGGGACAGGGAGGCGAGCAGTACTTC.

The chain uses TRBV18 and TRBJ1-5, with 10 positions matching TRBD1. The germline V gene has CDR1 KGHSH and CDR2 LQKENI. The J segment lost 6 bases and the V segment lost 4 bases, leaving 3 bases of the junction unmatched. This CDR3 region has 14 residues. CDR3 DNA sequence: TGTGCCAGCTCACAAGACAGGGGGCCTCAGCCCCAGCATTTT. Its translation: CASSQDRGPQPQHF.

The sample holds a few counts of this clone. The V gene is TRBV4-1, the J gene TRBJ1-5; tentative D call: TRBD1 (5 bases). CDR3 length: 16 residues. Trimming took 0 bases from V and 2 from J, leaving 11 bases between them. The V gene's germline CDR1 is MGHRA and CDR2 YSYEKL. CDR3 nucleotide sequence: TGCGCCAGCAGCCAAGACCCAGGGAATGGCAATCAGCCCCAGCATTTT. Its translation: CASSQDPGNGNQPQHF.

The chain is built from TRBV28 and TRBJ1-1; 10 nucleotides match TRBD1. The CDR3 extends over 15 amino acids. Trimming removed 6 bases from V and 4 bases from J; junction bases left unmatched: 8. Germline CDR1 reads MDHEN; CDR2 reads SYDVKM. CDR3 amino acids: CASRRQGAGGTEAFF. The DNA of the CDR3 is TGTGCCAGCAGGCGACAGGGGGCGGGGGGCACTGAAGCTTTCTTT.

This chain uses TRBV6-1 with TRBJ1-1; the match to TRBD1 covers 8 bases. The CDR3 loop spans 14 amino acids. V lost 2 bases and J lost 3; bases outside the gene matches: 2. Germline CDR1 and CDR2: MNHNS and SASEGT. The CDR3 nucleotides are TGTGCCAGCAGTGAATTGGACAGGGACACTGAAGCTTTCTTT. It specifies CASSELDRDTEAFF.

This chain links TRBV7-2 with TRBJ1-5; 7 bases map to TRBD1. V lost 5 bases and J lost 4; bases outside the gene matches: 2. The CDR3 contains 13 residues. Germline lookup yields CDR1 SGHTA and CDR2 FQGNSA. In DNA, the CDR3 is TGTGCCAGCAGCCCGGGACAGAATCAGCCCCAGCATTTT. This sequence encodes CASSPGQNQPQHF.

The rearrangement joins TRBV29-1 to TRBJ1-1, with TRBD1 matching 11 bases. The V segment lost 6 bases and the J segment 0 bases; nucleotides outside the gene matches: 3. This CDR3 is 14 amino acids long. CDR1 is SQVTM, CDR2 ANQGSEA, per germline. The CDR3 region is CSVRTGGMNTEAFF. In DNA form, the CDR3 reads TGCAGCGTCCGGACAGGGGGCATGAACACTGAAGCTTTCTTT.

V is TRBV30 and J is TRBJ2-7; D perhaps matches TRBD2 (5 bases). The CDR3 length is 12 residues. The V end was cut by 0 bases, the J end by 6 bases, with 9 bases between. The germline V gene has CDR1 GTSNPN and CDR2 SVGIG (reference sequence). CDR3 nucleotide sequence: TGTGCCTGGAGTGTAAGGACTGCCGAGCAGTACTTC. Translated, it gives CAWSVRTAEQYF.